The 15 T cell receptor beta chains presented below share a single source sample, sequenced in a study of CXCR4 blockade with PD-1 therapy in pancreatic cancer. Measured with immunoSEQ multiplex PCR; TCRdb has only the in-frame clones, and not every one. The sample includes 800 or so clones, approximately 39% seen only once; the top ten take over 10%. The specimen was tumor tissue. The source of these receptors is a human donor with pancreatic ductal adenocarcinoma.

The chain employs TRBV23-1 and TRBJ2-1; 7 positions match TRBD2. TRBV23-1 is placed among ORFs of uncertain function. The CDR3 runs 16 residues. V shed 4 bases and J 5 bases; nucleotides not matched to a gene: 11. The CDR3 sequence: CASSPGLSSPDNEQFF. DNA for the CDR3: TGCGCCAGCAGTCCGGGACTATCATCCCCTGACAATGAGCAGTTCTTC.

This clone occurred a few times. The chain recombines TRBV6-8 with TRBJ2-7; the match to TRBD1 covers 10 bases. Germline V lookup: CDR1 MNHGY, CDR2 SAAAGT. The CDR3 contains 15 residues. After removal of 5 bases from V and 1 base from J, the junction contained 5 bases not matched to a gene. The CDR3, as DNA: TGTGCCAGCAGTCGCGGGACAGGGGAGTCCTACGAGCAGTACTTC. It translates to CASSRGTGESYEQYF.

This chain connects TRBV12-1 to TRBJ2-7; the table names TRBD1, a call not compared with the DNA. TRBV12-1 represents a pseudogene. CDR3 length: 14 amino acids. CDR3 sequence (DNA): TGTGCCAGCAGCTTTTACAGGGCCAGCTACGAGCAGTACTTC. It codes for CASSFYRASYEQYF.

The chain employs TRBV15 and TRBJ2-1, with 9 positions matching TRBD1. In germline, CDR1 is LNHNV, CDR2 YYDKDF (reference sequence). The CDR3 is 15 residues long. V lost 5 bases and J lost 2; bases outside the gene matches: 4. The CDR3 DNA reads as TGTGCCACCAGCGCCGGACAGGGGACCTACAATGAGCAGTTCTTC. Translated, it gives CATSAGQGTYNEQFF.

The V call is TRBV6-8, the J call TRBJ1-4, with D unresolved. V was cut by 5 bases and J by 6 bases, with 13 bases left in between. Germline V gives CDR1 MNHGY, CDR2 SAAAGT. CDR3 size: 14 residues. CDR3 loop: CASSVYAPHEKLFF. The CDR3 DNA sequence: TGTGCCAGCAGTGTTTACGCCCCCCATGAAAAACTGTTTTTT.

The sample holds a few counts of this clone. The chain carries TRBV11-3 and TRBJ2-7; 10 bases map to TRBD2. The CDR3 runs 15 residues. Germline loops: CDR1 SGHNT, CDR2 YENEEA. V was pared by 5 bases and J by 6 bases, with 10 bases of the junction left unmatched. The CDR3 coding sequence is TGTGCCAGCAGCGGGAGCGGGGGGGCTGATTCCGAGCAGTACTTC. Translation gives CASSGSGGADSEQYF.

The chain joins TRBV5-1 to TRBJ2-2; D not certain. This CDR3 region has 14 residues. Germline lookup yields CDR1 SGHRS and CDR2 YFSETQ. V was pared by 4 bases and J by 5 bases, with 12 bases between. CDR3 bases: TGCGCCAGCAGCATCGAAGGCCCAACCGGGGAGCTGTTTTTT. Its translation is CASSIEGPTGELFF.

The CDR3: CASSPPNTGELFF. The CDR3 nucleotides read TGTGCCAGCTCACCACCTAACACCGGGGAGCTGTTTTTT. V and J are TRBV18 and TRBJ2-2; D remains unclear. CDR3 length equals 13 residues. Germline CDR1 and CDR2: KGHSH and LQKENI. Trimming pared 0 bases from V and 2 bases from J, leaving 1 base between.

In this sample, this clone is large (0.1 to 1%). The rearrangement joins TRBV28 to TRBJ2-1, with 9 nucleotides matching TRBD1. The CDR3 extends over 15 amino acids. Trimming removed 7 bases from V and 4 bases from J; junction bases left unmatched: 8. Germline assignment: CDR1 MDHEN and CDR2 SYDVKM. CDR3 region: CASTEDRGLYNEQFF. CDR3 nucleotide sequence: TGTGCCAGCACCGAGGACAGGGGACTGTACAATGAGCAGTTCTTC.

This rearrangement joins TRBV11-3 to TRBJ2-5, with 9 bases matching TRBD2. The germline gives CDR1 SGHNT, CDR2 YENEEA. This CDR3 region has 15 residues. V was clipped by 5 bases and J by 2 bases; unmatched bases: 6. CDR3 bases: TGTGCCAGCAGCCGGAGACTAGCGGAACAAGAGACCCAGTACTTC. It translates to CASSRRLAEQETQYF.

The rearrangement uses TRBV6-8 and TRBJ2-3, with 7 bases identical to TRBD2. Germline loops: CDR1 MNHGY, CDR2 SAAAGT. After removal of 0 bases from V and 6 bases from J, the junction contained 6 bases not matched to a gene. The CDR3 sequence is 15 residues long. CDR3 DNA: TGTGCCAGCAGTTACTCGAGCGGGGATTGGGATACGCAGTATTTT. Residues: CASSYSSGDWDTQYF.

V and J are TRBV6-8 and TRBJ1-1; no firm D call. V was cut by 5 bases and J by 4 bases, with 14 bases left in between. The CDR3 has 14 residues. Looked up from germline, CDR1 is MNHGY and CDR2 is SAAAGT. The CDR3 is CASSPRVLGTEAFF. The CDR3 nucleotides read TGTGCCAGCAGTCCCCGGGTTTTAGGCACTGAAGCTTTCTTT.

This clone occurred a few times. The genes are TRBV25-1 and TRBJ2-7; 8 positions match TRBD1. V was pared by 0 bases and J by 6 bases, with 1 base of the junction left unmatched. The CDR3 totals 13 residues. Germline CDR1 reads MGHDK; CDR2 reads SYGVNS. The CDR3 region has the DNA TGTGCCAGCAGTGAATATACAGGGGGCGAGCAGTACTTC. As protein: CASSEYTGGEQYF.

The V gene is TRBV19, the J gene TRBJ1-5; possible D gene TRBD1, 5 bases. Germline V CDR1 and CDR2: LNHDA, SQIVND (reference sequence). This CDR3 spans 14 amino acids. V gave up 5 bases and J gave up 2 bases, with 10 bases separating them. This chain's CDR3 is CASSSVGGNQPQHF. The CDR3 nucleotides read TGTGCCAGTAGTTCGGTAGGGGGCAATCAGCCCCAGCATTTT. Using reference TRBV19 and TRBJ1-5 for the parts outside the CDR3, the full variable domain is DGGITQSPKYLFRKEGQNVTLSCEQNLNHDAMYWYRQDPGQGLRLIYYSQIVNDFQKGDIAEGYSVSREKKESFPLTVTSAQKNPTAFYLCASSSVGGNQPQHFGDGTRLSIL.

This clone was recorded only once. This chain links TRBV29-1 with TRBJ1-2, with D unclear. Germline CDR1 SQVTM, CDR2 ANQGSEA. The CDR3 loop spans 13 amino acids. Trimming removed 4 bases at V and 2 bases at J, with 11 bases between. This CDR3 is CSVAGNGNYGYTF. Written as DNA, the CDR3 is TGCAGCGTTGCCGGCAACGGGAACTATGGCTACACCTTC. Full variable domain (missing parts from reference TRBV29-1 and TRBJ1-2): SAVISQKPSRDICQRGTSLTIQCQVDSQVTMMFWYRQQPGQSLTLIATANQGSEATYESGFVIDKFPISRPNLTFSTLTVSNMSPEDSSIYLCSVAGNGNYGYTFGSGTRLTVV.